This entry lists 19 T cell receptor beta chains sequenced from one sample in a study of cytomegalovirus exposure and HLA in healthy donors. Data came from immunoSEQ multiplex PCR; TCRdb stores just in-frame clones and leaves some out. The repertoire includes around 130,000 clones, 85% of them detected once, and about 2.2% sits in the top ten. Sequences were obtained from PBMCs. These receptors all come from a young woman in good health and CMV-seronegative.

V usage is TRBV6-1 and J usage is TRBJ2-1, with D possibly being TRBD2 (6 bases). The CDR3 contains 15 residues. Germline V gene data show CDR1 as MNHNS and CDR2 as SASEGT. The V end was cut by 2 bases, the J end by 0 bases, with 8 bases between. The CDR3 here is CASSEHGSSYNEQFF. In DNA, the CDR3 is TGTGCCAGCAGTGAACACGGGAGCTCCTACAATGAGCAGTTCTTC.

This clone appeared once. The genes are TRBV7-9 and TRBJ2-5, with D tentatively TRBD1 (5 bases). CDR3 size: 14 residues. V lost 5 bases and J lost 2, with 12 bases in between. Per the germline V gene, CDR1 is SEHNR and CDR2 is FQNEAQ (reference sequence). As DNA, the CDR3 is TGTGCCAGCAGCGCCCCGGACACTCAAGAGACCCAGTACTTC. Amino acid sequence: CASSAPDTQETQYF.

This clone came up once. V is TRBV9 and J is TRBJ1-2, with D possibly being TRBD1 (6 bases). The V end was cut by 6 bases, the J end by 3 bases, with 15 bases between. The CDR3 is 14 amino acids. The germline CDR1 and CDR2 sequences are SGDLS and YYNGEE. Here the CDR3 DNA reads TGTGCCAGCACCAACAGGGCTGCTGACTATGGCTACACCTTC. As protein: CASTNRAADYGYTF.

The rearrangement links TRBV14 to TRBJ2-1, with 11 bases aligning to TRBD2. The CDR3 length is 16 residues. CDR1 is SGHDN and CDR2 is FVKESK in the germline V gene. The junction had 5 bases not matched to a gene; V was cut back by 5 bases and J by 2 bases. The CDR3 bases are TGTGCCAGCAGCTCGGGACTAGCGGAAACCTACAATGAGCAGTTCTTC. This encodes CASSSGLAETYNEQFF.

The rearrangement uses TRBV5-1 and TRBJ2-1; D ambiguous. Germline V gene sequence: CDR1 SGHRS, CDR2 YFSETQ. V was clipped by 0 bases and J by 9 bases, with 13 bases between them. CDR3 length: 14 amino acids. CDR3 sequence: CASSLVGGTGEQFF. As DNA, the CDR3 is TGCGCCAGCAGCTTGGTCGGCGGTACCGGTGAGCAGTTCTTC.

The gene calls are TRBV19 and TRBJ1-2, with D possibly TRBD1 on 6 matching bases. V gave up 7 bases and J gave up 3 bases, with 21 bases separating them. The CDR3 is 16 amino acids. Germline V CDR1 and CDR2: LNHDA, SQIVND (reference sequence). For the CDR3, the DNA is TGTGCCAGTACCCATGGGGTTTTAGCAGGGGACTATGGCTACACCTTC. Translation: CASTHGVLAGDYGYTF.

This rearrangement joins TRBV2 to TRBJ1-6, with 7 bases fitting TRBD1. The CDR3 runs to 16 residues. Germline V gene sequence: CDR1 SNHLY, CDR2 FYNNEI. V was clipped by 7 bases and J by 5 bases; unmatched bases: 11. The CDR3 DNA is TGTGCCAGCACCACCAGGACAGGTTTTAATAATTCACCCCTCCACTTT. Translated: CASTTRTGFNNSPLHF.

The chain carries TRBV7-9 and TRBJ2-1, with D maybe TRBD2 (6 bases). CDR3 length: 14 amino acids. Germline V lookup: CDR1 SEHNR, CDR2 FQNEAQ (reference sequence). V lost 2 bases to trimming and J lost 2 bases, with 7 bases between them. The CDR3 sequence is CASSLRETYNEQFF. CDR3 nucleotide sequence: TGTGCCAGCAGCTTACGGGAGACCTACAATGAGCAGTTCTTC. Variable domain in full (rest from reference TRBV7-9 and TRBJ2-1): DTGVSQNPRHKITKRGQNVTFRCDPISEHNRLYWYRQTLGQGPEFLTYFQNEAQLEKSRLLSDRFSAERPKGSFSTLEIQRTEQGDSAMYLCASSLRETYNEQFFGPGTRLTVL.

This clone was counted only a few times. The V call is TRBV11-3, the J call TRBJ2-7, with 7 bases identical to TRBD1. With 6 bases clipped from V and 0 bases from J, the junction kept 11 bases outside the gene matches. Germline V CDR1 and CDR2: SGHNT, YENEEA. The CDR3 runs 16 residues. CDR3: CASSSRRDRVSYEQYF. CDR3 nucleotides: TGTGCCAGCAGTTCCCGCCGTGACAGGGTCTCCTACGAGCAGTACTTC. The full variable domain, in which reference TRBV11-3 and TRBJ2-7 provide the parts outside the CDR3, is EAGVVQSPRYKIIEKKQPVAFWCNPISGHNTLYWYLQNLGQGPELLIRYENEEAVDDSQLPKDRFSAERLKGVDSTLKIQPAELGDSAVYLCASSSRRDRVSYEQYFGPGTRLTVT.

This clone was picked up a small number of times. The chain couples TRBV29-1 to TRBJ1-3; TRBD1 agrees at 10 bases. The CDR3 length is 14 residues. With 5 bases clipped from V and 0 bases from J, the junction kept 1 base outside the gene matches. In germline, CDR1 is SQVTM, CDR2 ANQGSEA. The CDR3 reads CSVWDRGSGNTIYF. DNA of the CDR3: TGCAGCGTTTGGGACAGGGGCTCTGGAAACACCATATATTTT.

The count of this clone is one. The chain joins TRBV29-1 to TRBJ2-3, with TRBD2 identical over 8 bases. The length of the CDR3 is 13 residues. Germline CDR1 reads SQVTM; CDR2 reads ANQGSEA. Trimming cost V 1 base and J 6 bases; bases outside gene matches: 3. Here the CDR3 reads CSVEGRLADTQYF. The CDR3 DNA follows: TGCAGCGTTGAAGGGAGACTAGCGGATACGCAGTATTTT.

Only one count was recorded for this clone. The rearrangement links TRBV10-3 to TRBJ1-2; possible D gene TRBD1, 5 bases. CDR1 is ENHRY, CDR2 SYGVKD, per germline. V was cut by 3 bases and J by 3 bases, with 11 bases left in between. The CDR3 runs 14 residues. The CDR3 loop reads CAISDQGRDYGYTF. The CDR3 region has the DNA TGTGCCATCAGTGATCAGGGCAGGGACTATGGCTACACCTTC.

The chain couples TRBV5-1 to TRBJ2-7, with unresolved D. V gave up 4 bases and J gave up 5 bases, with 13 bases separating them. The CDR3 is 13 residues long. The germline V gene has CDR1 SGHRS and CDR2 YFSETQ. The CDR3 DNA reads TGCGCCAGCAGCCCCTCCCAAAGAGACGAGCAGTACTTC. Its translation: CASSPSQRDEQYF.

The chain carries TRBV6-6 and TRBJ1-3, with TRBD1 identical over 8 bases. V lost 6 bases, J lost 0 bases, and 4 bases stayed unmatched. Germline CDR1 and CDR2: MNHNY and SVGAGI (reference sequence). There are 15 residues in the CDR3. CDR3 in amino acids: CASSSDRVSGNTIYF. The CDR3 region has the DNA TGTGCCAGCAGCTCGGACAGGGTCTCTGGAAACACCATATATTTT.

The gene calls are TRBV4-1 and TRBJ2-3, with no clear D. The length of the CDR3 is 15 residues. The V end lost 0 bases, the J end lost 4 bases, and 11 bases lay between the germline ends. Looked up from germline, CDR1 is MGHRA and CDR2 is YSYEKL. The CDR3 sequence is CASSQDPGTADTQYF. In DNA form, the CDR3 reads TGCGCCAGCAGCCAAGATCCAGGAACGGCAGATACGCAGTATTTT.

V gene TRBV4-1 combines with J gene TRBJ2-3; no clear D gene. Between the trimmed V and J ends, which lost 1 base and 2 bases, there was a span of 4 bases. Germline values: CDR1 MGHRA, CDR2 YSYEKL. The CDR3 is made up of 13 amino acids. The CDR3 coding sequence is TGCGCCAGCAGCCAAGTAGCCACAGATACGCAGTATTTT. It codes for CASSQVATDTQYF.

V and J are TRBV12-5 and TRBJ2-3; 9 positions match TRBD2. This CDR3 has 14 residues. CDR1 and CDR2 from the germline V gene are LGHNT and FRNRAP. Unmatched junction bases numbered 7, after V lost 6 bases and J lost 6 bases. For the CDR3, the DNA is TGTGCTAGTGGGCCCCGCGGGGGGGCGGATACGCAGTATTTT. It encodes CASGPRGGADTQYF.

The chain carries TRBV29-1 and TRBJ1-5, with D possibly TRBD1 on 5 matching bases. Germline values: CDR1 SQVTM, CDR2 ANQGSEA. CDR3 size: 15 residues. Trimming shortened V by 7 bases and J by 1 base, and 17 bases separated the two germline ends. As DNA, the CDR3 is TGCAGCGCCCTCCCGGGGGGTAAGAGCAATCAGCCCCAGCATTTT. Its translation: CSALPGGKSNQPQHF.

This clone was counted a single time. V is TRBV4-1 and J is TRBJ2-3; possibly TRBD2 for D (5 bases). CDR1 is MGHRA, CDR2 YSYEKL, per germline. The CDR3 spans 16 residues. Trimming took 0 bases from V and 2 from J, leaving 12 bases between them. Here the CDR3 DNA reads TGCGCCAGCAGCCAAGAATCGGAGAGGGACACAGATACGCAGTATTTT. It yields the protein CASSQESERDTDTQYF.